The 8 T cell receptor beta chains given below trace back to one sample, sequenced in a study of blood T cell repertoires in COVID-19. The method was immunoSEQ multiplex PCR; TCRdb's version includes in-frame clones alone and lacks a portion of them. Of more than 200,000 clones in the sample, 70% to 90% are singletons; the top ten hold about 2%. The sequencing input was peripheral blood. Receptor source: a young man with active or convalescent COVID-19.

In this sample, this clone turned up once. The genes are TRBV7-3 and TRBJ2-7, with 12 nucleotides matching TRBD2. Trimming at V came to 5 bases and at J to 3 bases, leaving 5 bases not matched to a gene. The CDR3 sequence is 15 residues long. Germline CDR1 reads SGHTA; CDR2 reads FQGTGA. The CDR3 protein is CASSASGGAFYEQYF. Here the CDR3 DNA reads TGTGCCAGCAGCGCTAGCGGGGGGGCCTTCTACGAGCAGTACTTC.

The chain uses TRBV4-3 and TRBJ2-1; TRBD2 matches 10 bases. The CDR3 is 16 residues long. J gave up 4 bases and V 0 bases, and 3 bases lay outside the gene matches. From germline, CDR1 is LGHNA and CDR2 YSLEER. CDR3 residues: CASSQDASGGYNEQFF. The CDR3 bases are TGCGCCAGCAGCCAAGATGCTAGCGGGGGTTACAATGAGCAGTTCTTC.

Notes on this clone: Other DNA sequences in this sample translate to the same CDR3. This rearrangement joins TRBV19 to TRBJ2-7, with TRBD2 identical over 10 bases. Trimming removed 5 bases from V and 0 bases from J; junction bases left unmatched: 4. This CDR3 spans 15 amino acids. Germline V CDR1 and CDR2: LNHDA, SQIVND (reference sequence). CDR3 sequence reads: CASSASGGSSYEQYF. DNA for the CDR3: TGTGCCAGTAGTGCTAGCGGGGGCAGCTCCTACGAGCAGTACTTC.

This sequence joins TRBV24-1 and TRBJ2-1; TRBD2 matches 12 bases. Germline-derived CDR1 and CDR2 are KGHDR and SFDVKD. This CDR3 has 16 residues. V dropped 3 bases and J dropped 7; count of bases not matched to a gene: 6. CDR3 sequence reads: CATSDPSGGAANEQFF. Written as DNA, the CDR3 is TGTGCCACCAGTGATCCTAGCGGGGGGGCCGCGAATGAGCAGTTCTTC.

This clone has at least ten counts. The V gene is TRBV30, the J gene TRBJ1-6, with D tentatively TRBD1 (5 bases). The ends were cut back, 4 bases at V and 7 bases at J, with 11 bases in the middle. This CDR3 region has 13 residues. Per germline, CDR1 GTSNPN and CDR2 SVGIG (reference sequence). DNA of the CDR3: TGTGCCTGGAACCAGGGTGGCAATTCACCCCTCCACTTT. This encodes CAWNQGGNSPLHF. Complete variable domain (other parts from reference TRBV30 and TRBJ1-6): SQTIHQWPATLVQPVGSPLSLECTVEGTSNPNLYWYRQAAGRGLQLLFYSVGIGQISSEVPQNLSASRPQDRQFILSSKKLLLSDSGFYLCAWNQGGNSPLHFGNGTRLTVT.

CDR3 protein: CASSYSEGGSEQFF. The CDR3 region has the DNA TGTGCCAGCAGCTACTCTGAGGGGGGGTCTGAGCAGTTCTTC. The chain couples TRBV7-8 to TRBJ2-1, with D maybe TRBD2 (7 bases). The CDR3 covers 14 residues. V lost 4 bases, J lost 9 bases, and 16 bases lay in between. Germline V gene lookup returns CDR1 SGHVS and CDR2 FQNEAQ. Supplemented by reference TRBV7-8 and TRBJ2-1, the full variable domain reads GAGVSQSPRYKVAKRGQDVALRCDPISGHVSLFWYQQALGQGPEFLTYFQNEAQLDKSGLPSDRFFAERPEGSVSTLKIQRTQQEDSAVYLCASSYSEGGSEQFFGPGTRLTVL.

The V gene is TRBV27, the J gene TRBJ1-4; possible D gene TRBD1, 6 bases. V dropped 2 bases and J dropped 6 bases, with 13 bases sitting between them. This CDR3 is built from 15 residues. Germline CDR1 is MNHEY and CDR2 is SMNVEV (reference sequence). The CDR3 here is CASSLIGGPYEKLFF. The CDR3 region has the DNA TGTGCCAGCAGTTTAATCGGGGGGCCCTATGAAAAACTGTTTTTT.

The chain uses TRBV6-4 and TRBJ2-7; D perhaps matches TRBD2 (7 bases). Looked up from germline, CDR1 is MRHNA and CDR2 is SNTAGT. The ends were cut back, 1 base at V and 7 bases at J, with 17 bases in the middle. The length of the CDR3 is 15 residues. CDR3 nucleotide sequence: TGTGCCAGCAGTGACTGGGGGGGGGCAAGGGGGGAGCAGTACTTC. It is translated as CASSDWGGARGEQYF.